Listed here are 12 T cell receptor beta chains from one sample, sequenced in a study of T-cell reconstitution after alpha-beta-depleted transplantation in children. It was with unique molecular identifiers that the TCRbeta library was prepared. One entry per CDR3 protein results from TCRdb running MiXCR on the PCR reads. The sample yields around 370,000 distinct CDR3 sequences, approximately 10% seen once. The sequencing here drew on PBMCs from the stem cell graft donor, taken from the stem cell graft. These receptors were collected from a human donor who donated a stem cell graft to a child with acute lymphoblastic leukemia.

The J gene is TRBJ2-7, the V gene TRBV2; D possibly corresponds to TRBD2 (6 bases). V was pared by 7 bases and J by 2 bases, with 18 bases between. The V gene's germline CDR1 is SNHLY and CDR2 FYNNEI. There are 15 residues in the CDR3. CDR3 coding DNA: TGTGCCAGCACCTGGGGCGGGAAAGGCCCCTACGAGCAGTACTTC. Its protein product is CASTWGGKGPYEQYF.

V gene TRBV5-1 combines with J gene TRBJ1-1; 8 bases line up with TRBD1. Germline V gives CDR1 SGHRS, CDR2 YFSETQ. The CDR3 has 15 amino acids. Losses at the gene ends were 3 bases for V and 7 bases for J; bases not matched to a gene: 11. This CDR3 reads CASSSDAWGQVEAFF. The CDR3 DNA is TGCGCCAGCAGCTCCGACGCCTGGGGACAGGTTGAAGCTTTCTTT.

The genes are TRBV7-2 and TRBJ2-5, with 15 bases matching TRBD2. The trim removed 3 bases at V and 5 bases at J, leaving 4 bases unmatched. The germline V gene encodes CDR1 SGHTA and CDR2 FQGNSA. This CDR3 is 16 amino acids long. The CDR3 coding sequence is TGTGCCAGCAGCTTCGGACTAGCGGGAGGGCTGGAGACCCAGTACTTC. It translates to CASSFGLAGGLETQYF.

This clonotype came up a few times. At one end the junction does not follow the germline gene, possibly because of a read error. This rearrangement joins TRBV7-7 to TRBJ2-2, with no clear D. This CDR3 is 11 amino acids long. Germline CDR1 is SSHAT and CDR2 is FNYEAQ (reference sequence). CDR3 sequence (DNA): TGTGCTAGCAGCCAAACCGGGGAGCTGTTTTTT. As protein: CASSQTGELFF.

This clonotype was counted only a few times. V and J are TRBV7-9 and TRBJ1-2, with D maybe TRBD1 (6 bases). This CDR3 has 17 residues. Germline V CDR1 and CDR2: SEHNR, FQNEAQ (reference sequence). Trimming took off 7 bases at V and 0 bases at J, with 21 bases between the two ends. CDR3 in DNA: TGTGCCAGCATCGGAAAACAGGGATTAGGCCCTAACTATGGCTACACCTTC. This translates into CASIGKQGLGPNYGYTF. The variable domain in full, with the rest retrieved from reference TRBV7-9 and TRBJ1-2, is DTGVSQNPRHKITKRGQNVTFRCDPISEHNRLYWYRQTLGQGPEFLTYFQNEAQLEKSRLLSDRFSAERPKGSFSTLEIQRTEQGDSAMYLCASIGKQGLGPNYGYTFGSGTRLTVV.

Concerning this clonotype: The junction shows a germline mismatch at one end, possibly a read error. The CDR3 DNA reads TGTGCCAGTAGTCTAGACAAGAGCTCCTACAATGAGCAGTTCTTC. It codes for CASSLDKSSYNEQFF. The chain uses TRBV19 and TRBJ2-1; the D is unclear. Germline loops: CDR1 LNHDA, CDR2 SQIVND (reference sequence). This CDR3 has 15 residues.

This chain connects TRBV7-2 to TRBJ2-1; either TRBD1 or TRBD2 may fit D (5 bases each). Trimming removed 3 bases at V and 8 bases at J, with 17 bases between. Per the germline V gene, CDR1 is SGHTA and CDR2 is FQGNSA. This CDR3 is built from 15 residues. CDR3 residues: CASSLGLWLGDEQFF. The CDR3 coding sequence is TGTGCCAGCAGCTTGGGGTTATGGTTGGGGGATGAGCAGTTCTTC.

DNA of the CDR3: TGCGCCAGCACCCTTGGTGGGGGAGCTAATGGCTACACCTTC. Its protein product is CASTLGGGANGYTF. V is TRBV5-1 and J is TRBJ1-2; D possibly corresponds to TRBD1 (5 bases). V shed 6 bases and J shed 6 bases, with 18 bases lying between them. This CDR3 comprises 14 residues. Germline CDR1 and CDR2: SGHRS and YFSETQ.

This rearrangement joins TRBV28 to TRBJ2-1; TRBD2 agrees at 7 bases. V lost 6 bases, J lost 4 bases, and 9 bases stayed unmatched. Germline assignment: CDR1 MDHEN and CDR2 SYDVKM. The length of the CDR3 is 15 residues. CDR3 coding DNA: TGTGCCAGCAGGATGAGGGAGGGCTTTTACAATGAGCAGTTCTTC. Protein: CASRMREGFYNEQFF. Looking up the rest from reference TRBV28 and TRBJ2-1 gives the full variable domain: DVKVTQSSRYLVKRTGEKVFLECVQDMDHENMFWYRQDPGLGLRLIYFSYDVKMKEKGDIPEGYSVSREKKERFSLILESASTNQTSMYLCASRMREGFYNEQFFGPGTRLTVL.

The gene calls are TRBV12-3 or TRBV12-4 and TRBJ1-2, with D unclear. This CDR3 contains 15 residues. Trimming cost V 1 base and J 7 bases, with 16 bases left between them. In nucleotides, the CDR3 is TGTGCCAGCAGTTTAGGGTCGCAGGCGTTGAGTGGCTACACCTTC. It yields the protein CASSLGSQALSGYTF.

There are a few counts of this clonotype. The chain links TRBV6-2 or TRBV6-3 to TRBJ2-7; 8 bases fit TRBD1. V trimming: 7 bases; J trimming: 4 bases; junction bases outside the gene matches: 9. The CDR3 runs 14 residues. CDR1 and CDR2 (germline): MNHEY, SVGEGT. This chain's CDR3 is CASNKGRGRYEQYF. DNA of the CDR3: TGTGCCAGCAACAAGGGCAGGGGGCGGTACGAGCAGTACTTC.

This clonotype was found many times. The rearrangement joins TRBV11-2 to TRBJ2-3; TRBD2 matches 7 bases. CDR3 length equals 21 residues. V shed 2 bases and J 5 bases; nucleotides not matched to a gene: 25. Per the germline V gene, CDR1 is SGHAT and CDR2 is FQNNGV. CDR3 amino acids: CASSLWPGGRESHGSRDTQYF. The CDR3 DNA follows: TGTGCCAGCAGCTTATGGCCGGGTGGGAGGGAATCTCACGGGAGTAGAGATACGCAGTATTTT.